The T cell receptor beta chain under discussion was sequenced for a study of CD8+CD57+ T cells in acquired aplastic anemia (dated by TCRdb to the late 2010s). Background on the whole study: Extracted DNA from sorted CD4+ and CD8+ cells averaged around 3.3 ug, ranging from roughly 0.17 to 27.4 ug. A CD8+CD57+ expansion meant a frequency higher than the mean frequency seen in healthy subjects. The investigation overall reported the following: Around 30 CD8+ CDR3 sequences were found to be shared between patients and controls, but these sequences appeared to be highly expressed in patients and within the immunodominant clones of the patients. CD8+ Simpson's diversity did not differ significantly between patients and healthy controls (P=0.060).

Genomic DNA served as template for TCR beta VDJ combination and CDR3 sequence profiling. An Illumina HiSeq 2000 was used for TCR repertoire sequencing. From the authors' description of their analysis: TRBV/TRBJ rearrangement plots, CDR3 size and DJ length profiles, and Simpson's diversity index were used to evaluate the repertoires. Whichever DNA sequence was most abundant in the deep sequencing data was defined as the immunodominant clone. CDR3 amino acid sequences were screened for sharing across subjects and compared with published repertoires and the VDJdb database. TCRdb itself trimmed the public reads at Q25 with fastp, ran MiXCR and retained productive beta chains. Every distinct CDR3 protein forms one entry, paired with its most common genes and DNA. These V and J calls originate from TCRdb's pipeline instead of the authors' own analysis. The sample yields 200,000 or so distinct CDR3 sequences; about half were counted once. Jointly, the top ten make up about 20% of the sample.

This clonotype was seen many times. Its antigen is unknown. Per-nucleotide qualities are absent, and no much larger clonotype sits a single base away. V is reduced by 0 bases and J by 8 bases, leaving a spacing of 17 bases between them. CDR1 and CDR2 are drawn from the germline V gene: SGHTS, YDEGEE. Counted from cysteine to phenylalanine, this CDR3 has 15 amino acids. The entry retains the CDR3 DNA only, 45 bases that are in frame from base 1. Expansion of CD8+CD57+ cells had been shown by flow cytometry in the patients chosen for sequencing. Severe acquired aplastic anemia was diagnosed in all patients according to International Study of Aplastic Anemia and Agranulocytosis and Camitta criteria. No therapy had been received by the patients at the time of blood sampling. TCR repertoires of sorted CD4+ and CD8+ blood T cells from severe aplastic anemia patients and healthy subjects were deep-sequenced in the study. Patients were enrolled in the USA under clinicaltrials.gov protocols 00001620, 01623167, 00001397, 00071045, 00081523 and 00961064. Ficoll-Paque density gradient centrifugation was used to isolate peripheral blood mononuclear cells. CD4+ and CD8+ T cells were sorted by FACS or magnetic beads before DNA extraction.

The chain is made from TRBV5-8 and TRBJ1-2, with the identity of the D gene unclear. The source of this sequence is a human donor with aplastic anemia. What was sequenced was sorted CD4+, CD8+, or CD8+CD57+ T cells (not recorded which) from PBMCs. For the CDR3, the sequence is CASSLANAPGGGYTF. The DNA sequence reads TGTGCCAGCAGCTTGGCTAATGCCCCAGGAGGCGGCTACACCTTC.